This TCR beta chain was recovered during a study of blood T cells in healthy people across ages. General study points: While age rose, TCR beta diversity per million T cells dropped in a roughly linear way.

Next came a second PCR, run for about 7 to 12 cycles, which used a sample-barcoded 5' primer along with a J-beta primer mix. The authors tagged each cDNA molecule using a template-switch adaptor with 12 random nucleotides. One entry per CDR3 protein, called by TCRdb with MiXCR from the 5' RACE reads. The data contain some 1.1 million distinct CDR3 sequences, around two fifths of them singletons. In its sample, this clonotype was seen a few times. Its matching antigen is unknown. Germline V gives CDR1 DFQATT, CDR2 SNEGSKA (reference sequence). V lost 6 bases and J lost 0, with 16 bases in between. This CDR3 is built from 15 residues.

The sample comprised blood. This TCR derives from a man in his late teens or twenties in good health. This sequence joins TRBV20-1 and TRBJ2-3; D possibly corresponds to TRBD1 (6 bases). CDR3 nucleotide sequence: TGCAGTGCCCACACCGGAAGGGGGAGCACAGATACGCAGTATTTT. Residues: CSAHTGRGSTDTQYF.